This T cell receptor beta chain was captured by sequencing in a study of T cell responses to AZD1222 COVID-19 vaccine. Whole-study results and caveats: Reports indicate that nearly half of spike-specific TCRs are directed at unmutated variant regions. The donor cohort was predominantly white British with a female majority, and clonal diversity may have been underestimated. Repertoire sampling occurred only after the peak T cell response.

CDR3 length: 11 amino acids. Trimming pared 3 bases from V and 4 bases from J, leaving 6 bases between. Germline V gene data show CDR1 as SQVTM and CDR2 as ANQGSEA. Assay used: immunoSEQ multiplex PCR; TCRdb lists only in-frame clones, some missing. The data hold 95,000 to 150,000 clones, with over 75% observed a single time. This clone was recorded only once. What it binds is unknown. This specimen was peripheral blood, taken on day 0 of AZD1222 vaccination. The J gene is TRBJ1-2, the V gene TRBV29-1; D unresolved. The clonotype comes from an adult in good health. Written as DNA, the CDR3 is TGCAGCGTTGATATGTCCTATGGCTACACCTTC. It codes for CSVDMSYGYTF.